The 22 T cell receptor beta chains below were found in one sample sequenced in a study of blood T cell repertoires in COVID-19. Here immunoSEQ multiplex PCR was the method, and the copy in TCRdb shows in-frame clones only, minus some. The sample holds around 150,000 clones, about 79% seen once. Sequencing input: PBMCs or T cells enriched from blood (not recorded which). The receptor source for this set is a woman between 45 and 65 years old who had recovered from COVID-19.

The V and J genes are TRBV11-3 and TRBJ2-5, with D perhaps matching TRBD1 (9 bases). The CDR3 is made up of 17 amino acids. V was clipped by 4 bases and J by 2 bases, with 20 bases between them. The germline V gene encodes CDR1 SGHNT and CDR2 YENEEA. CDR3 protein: CASSSFTGGGRQETQYF. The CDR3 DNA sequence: TGTGCCAGCAGCTCCTTTACAGGGGGCGGGAGGCAAGAGACCCAGTACTTC.

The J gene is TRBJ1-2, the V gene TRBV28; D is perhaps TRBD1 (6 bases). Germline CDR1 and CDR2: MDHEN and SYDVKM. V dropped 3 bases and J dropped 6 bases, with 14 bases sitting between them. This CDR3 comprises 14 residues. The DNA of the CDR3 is TGTGCCAGCAGTTTTGGACGGGGGGCAGATGGCTACACCTTC. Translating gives CASSFGRGADGYTF.

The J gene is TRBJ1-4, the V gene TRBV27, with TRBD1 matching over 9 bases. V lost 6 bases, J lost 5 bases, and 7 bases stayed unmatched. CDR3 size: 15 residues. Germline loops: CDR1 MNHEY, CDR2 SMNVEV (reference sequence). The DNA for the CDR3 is TGTGCCAGCAGAAAACAGGGGGCAAGAAATGAAAAACTGTTTTTT. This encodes CASRKQGARNEKLFF.

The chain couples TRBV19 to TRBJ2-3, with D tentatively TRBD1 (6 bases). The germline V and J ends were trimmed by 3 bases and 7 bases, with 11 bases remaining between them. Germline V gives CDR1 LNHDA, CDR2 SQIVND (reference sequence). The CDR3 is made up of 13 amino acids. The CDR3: CASSMAGANTQYF. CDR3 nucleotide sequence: TGTGCCAGTAGTATGGCAGGGGCCAATACGCAGTATTTT.

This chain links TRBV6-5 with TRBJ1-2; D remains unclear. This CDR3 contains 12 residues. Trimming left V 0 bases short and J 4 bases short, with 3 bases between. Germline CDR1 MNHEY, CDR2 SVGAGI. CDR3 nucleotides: TGTGCCAGCAGTTACTCCGGCTATGGCTACACCTTC. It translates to CASSYSGYGYTF.

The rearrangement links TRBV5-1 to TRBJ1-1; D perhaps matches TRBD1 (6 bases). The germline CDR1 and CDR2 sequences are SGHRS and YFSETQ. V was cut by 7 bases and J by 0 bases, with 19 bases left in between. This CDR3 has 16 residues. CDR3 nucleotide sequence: TGCGCCAGCCGAGATTTTACAGGGACCATGAACACTGAAGCTTTCTTT. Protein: CASRDFTGTMNTEAFF.

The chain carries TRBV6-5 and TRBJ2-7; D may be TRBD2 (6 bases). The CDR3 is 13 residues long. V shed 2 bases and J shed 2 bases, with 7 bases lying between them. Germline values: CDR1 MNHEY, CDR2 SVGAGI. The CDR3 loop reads CASSYRLAYEQYF. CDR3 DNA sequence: TGTGCCAGCAGTTACAGACTAGCCTACGAGCAGTACTTC.

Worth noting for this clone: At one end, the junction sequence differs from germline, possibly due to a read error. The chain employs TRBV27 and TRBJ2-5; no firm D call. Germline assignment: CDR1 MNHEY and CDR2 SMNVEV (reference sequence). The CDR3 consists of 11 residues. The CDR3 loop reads CASSLGESQYF. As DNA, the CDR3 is TGTGCCAGCAGTTTAGGAGAGTCCCAGTACTTC.

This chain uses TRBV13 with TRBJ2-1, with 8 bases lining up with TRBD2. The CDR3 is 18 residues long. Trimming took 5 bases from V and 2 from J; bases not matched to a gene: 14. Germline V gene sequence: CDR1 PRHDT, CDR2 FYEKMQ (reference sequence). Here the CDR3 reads CASSRKVVAGSTYNEQFF. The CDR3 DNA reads TGTGCCAGCAGCCGGAAGGTGGTAGCGGGGAGTACCTACAATGAGCAGTTCTTC.

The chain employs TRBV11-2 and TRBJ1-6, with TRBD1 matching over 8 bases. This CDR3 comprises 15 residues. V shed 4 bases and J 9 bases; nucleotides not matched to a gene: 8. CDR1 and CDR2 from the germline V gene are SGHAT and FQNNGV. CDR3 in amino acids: CASSSEQGVRSPLHF. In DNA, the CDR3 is TGTGCCAGCAGCTCAGAACAGGGGGTCCGTTCACCCCTCCACTTT.

CDR3 residues: CASSPGGWQPQHF. The DNA for the CDR3 is TGTGCCAGCAGTCCTGGGGGCTGGCAGCCCCAGCATTTT. This rearrangement joins TRBV12-3 or TRBV12-4 to TRBJ1-5; TRBD1 is a possible D gene (6 bases). This CDR3 contains 13 residues. V gave up 5 bases and J gave up 7 bases, with 12 bases separating them.

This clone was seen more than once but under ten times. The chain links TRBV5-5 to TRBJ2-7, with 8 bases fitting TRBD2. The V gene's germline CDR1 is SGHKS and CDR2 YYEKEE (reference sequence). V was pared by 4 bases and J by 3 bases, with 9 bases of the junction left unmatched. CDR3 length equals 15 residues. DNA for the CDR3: TGTGCCAGCAGCCTGACGTGGCGGGAGGACTACGAGCAGTACTTC. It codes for CASSLTWREDYEQYF.

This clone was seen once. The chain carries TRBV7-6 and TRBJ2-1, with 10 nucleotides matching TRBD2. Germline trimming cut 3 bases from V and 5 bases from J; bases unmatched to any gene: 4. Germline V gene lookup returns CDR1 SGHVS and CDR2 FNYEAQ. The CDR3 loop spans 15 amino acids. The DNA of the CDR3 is TGTGCCAGCAGCTTTAGGACTAGCGGACACAATGAGCAGTTCTTC. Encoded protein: CASSFRTSGHNEQFF.

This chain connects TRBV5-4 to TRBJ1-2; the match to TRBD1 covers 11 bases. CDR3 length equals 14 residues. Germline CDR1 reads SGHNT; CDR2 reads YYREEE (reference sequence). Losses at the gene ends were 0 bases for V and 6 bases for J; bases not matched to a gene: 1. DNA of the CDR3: TGTGCCAGCAGCTTGGAGGACAGGGGGCATGGCTACACCTTC. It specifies CASSLEDRGHGYTF.

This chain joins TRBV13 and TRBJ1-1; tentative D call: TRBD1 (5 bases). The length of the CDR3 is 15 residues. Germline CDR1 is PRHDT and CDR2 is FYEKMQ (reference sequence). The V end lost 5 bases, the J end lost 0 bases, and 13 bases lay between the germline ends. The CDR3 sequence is CASSPQTGMNTEAFF. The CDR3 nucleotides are TGTGCCAGCAGCCCACAAACAGGCATGAACACTGAAGCTTTCTTT.

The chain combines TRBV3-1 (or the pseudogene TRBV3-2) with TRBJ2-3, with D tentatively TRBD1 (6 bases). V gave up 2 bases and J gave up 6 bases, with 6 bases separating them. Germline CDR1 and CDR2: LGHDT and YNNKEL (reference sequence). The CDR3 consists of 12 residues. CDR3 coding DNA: TGTGCCAGCAGCCAAACAGGGGATACGCAGTATTTT. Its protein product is CASSQTGDTQYF.

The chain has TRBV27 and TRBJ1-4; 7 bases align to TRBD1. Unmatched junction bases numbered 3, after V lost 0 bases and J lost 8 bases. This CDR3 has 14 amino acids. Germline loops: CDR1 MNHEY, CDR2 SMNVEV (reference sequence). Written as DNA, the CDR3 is TGTGCCAGCAGTTTATCAGGGGGCGGCGAAAAACTGTTTTTT. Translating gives CASSLSGGGEKLFF.

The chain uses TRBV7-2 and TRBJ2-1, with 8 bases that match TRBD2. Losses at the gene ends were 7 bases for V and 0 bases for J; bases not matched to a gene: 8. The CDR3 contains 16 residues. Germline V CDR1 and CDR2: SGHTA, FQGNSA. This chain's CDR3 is CASTRGGGSSYNEQFF. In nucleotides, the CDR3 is TGTGCCAGCACCCGGGGGGGTGGGAGCTCCTACAATGAGCAGTTCTTC.

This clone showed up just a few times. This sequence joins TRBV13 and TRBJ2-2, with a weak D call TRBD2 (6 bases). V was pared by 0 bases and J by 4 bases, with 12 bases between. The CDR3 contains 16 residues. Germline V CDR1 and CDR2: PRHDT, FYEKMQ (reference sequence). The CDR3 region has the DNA TGTGCCAGCAGCTTAGGCCGAGGAGGGGTCACCGGGGAGCTGTTTTTT. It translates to CASSLGRGGVTGELFF.

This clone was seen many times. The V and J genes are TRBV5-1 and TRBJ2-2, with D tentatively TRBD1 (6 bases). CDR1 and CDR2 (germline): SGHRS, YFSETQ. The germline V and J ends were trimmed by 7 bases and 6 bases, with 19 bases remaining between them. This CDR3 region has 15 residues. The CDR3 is CASYSGDVIPGELFF. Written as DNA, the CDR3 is TGCGCCAGCTACTCAGGGGACGTAATCCCCGGGGAGCTGTTTTTT.

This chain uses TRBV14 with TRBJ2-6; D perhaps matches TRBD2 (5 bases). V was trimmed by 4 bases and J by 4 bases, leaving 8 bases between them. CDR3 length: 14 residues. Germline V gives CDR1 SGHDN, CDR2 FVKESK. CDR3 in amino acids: CASSPTGGANVLTF. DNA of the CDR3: TGTGCCAGCAGCCCCACGGGGGGGGCCAACGTCCTGACTTTC.

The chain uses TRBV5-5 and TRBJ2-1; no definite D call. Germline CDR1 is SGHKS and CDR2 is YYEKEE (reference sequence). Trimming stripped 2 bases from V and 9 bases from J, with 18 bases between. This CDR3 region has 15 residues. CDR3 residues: CASSFFGQRDVEQFF. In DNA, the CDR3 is TGTGCCAGCAGCTTCTTTGGGCAGAGAGATGTTGAGCAGTTCTTC.